This T cell receptor (beta chain) was observed in a study of regulatory T cells in long-lasting Graves disease. The time point is: newly diagnosed GD, antithyroid drugs for less than 3 months. RNA isolated from PBMCs was used to make the TCR library. To make TCR beta libraries, researchers used iRepertoire HTBI primers and Arm-PCR of CDR3 regions. TCRdb reanalysed the multiplex PCR reads using MiXCR and keeps one entry per CDR3 protein. The sample records 350,000 to 450,000 distinct CDR3 sequences, 15% being singletons. Remarks on this clonotype: A single base is all that separates this from a far larger clone, so a read error is likely.

These data were likewise used in another study, on T cells in Graves' hyperthyroidism and ophthalmopathy.

The source material was peripheral blood mononuclear cells (PBMCs), sampled at new diagnosis, from a patient treated with antithyroid drugs. The origin of this receptor is a woman aged 30 to 39 with Graves disease.

The CDR3 coding sequence is TGCAGTGCTAGAGAGAGGCTAATCCGGGACAGGTCCTACGAGCAGTTCTTC. Encoded protein: CSARERLIRDRSYEQFF. The genes are TRBV20-1 and TRBJ2-1, with TRBD1 identical over 8 bases. The CDR3 extends over 17 amino acids. The junction had 17 bases not matched to a gene; V was cut back by 0 bases and J by 10 bases. CDR1 DFQATT and CDR2 SNEGSKA come from the germline V gene (reference sequence).